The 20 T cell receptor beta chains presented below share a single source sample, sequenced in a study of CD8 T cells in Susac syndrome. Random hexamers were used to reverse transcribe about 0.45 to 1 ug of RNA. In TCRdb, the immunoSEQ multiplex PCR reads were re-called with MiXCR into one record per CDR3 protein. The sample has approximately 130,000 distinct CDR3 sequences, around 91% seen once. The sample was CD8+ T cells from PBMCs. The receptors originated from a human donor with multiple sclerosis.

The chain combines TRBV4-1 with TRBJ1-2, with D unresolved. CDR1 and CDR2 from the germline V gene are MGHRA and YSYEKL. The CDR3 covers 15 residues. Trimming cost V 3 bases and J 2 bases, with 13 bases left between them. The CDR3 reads CASSHDGFGNYGYTF. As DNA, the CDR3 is TGCGCCAGCAGCCACGACGGTTTTGGAAACTATGGCTACACCTTC.

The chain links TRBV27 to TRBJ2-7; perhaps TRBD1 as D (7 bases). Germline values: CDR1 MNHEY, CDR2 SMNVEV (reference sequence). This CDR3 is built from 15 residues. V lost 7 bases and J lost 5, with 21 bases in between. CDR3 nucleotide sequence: TGTGCCAGCACCATAGGTCCAGGGGGGAGGAACGAGCAGTACTTC. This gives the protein CASTIGPGGRNEQYF.

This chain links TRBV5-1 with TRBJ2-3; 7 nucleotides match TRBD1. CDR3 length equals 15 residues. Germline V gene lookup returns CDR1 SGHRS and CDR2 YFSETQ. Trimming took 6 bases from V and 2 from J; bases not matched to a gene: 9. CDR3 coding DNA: TGCGCCAGCACCTGGGGAACAGGGGACACAGATACGCAGTATTTT. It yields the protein CASTWGTGDTDTQYF.

CDR3 bases: TGTGCCAGCAGTCTTGGCCGGATAAGAGAGACCCAGTACTTC. This gives the protein CASSLGRIRETQYF. This chain connects TRBV12-3 or TRBV12-4 to TRBJ2-5; D is unclear. CDR3 size: 14 residues. V was clipped by 5 bases and J by 4 bases, with 14 bases between them.

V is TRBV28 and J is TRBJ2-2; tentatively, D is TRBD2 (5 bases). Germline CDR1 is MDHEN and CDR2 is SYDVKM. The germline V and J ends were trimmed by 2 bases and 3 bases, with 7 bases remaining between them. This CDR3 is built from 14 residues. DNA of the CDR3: TGTGCCAGCAGTTTAGGGCGGGACACCGGGGAGCTGTTTTTT. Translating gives CASSLGRDTGELFF. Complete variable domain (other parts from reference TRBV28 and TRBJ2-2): DVKVTQSSRYLVKRTGEKVFLECVQDMDHENMFWYRQDPGLGLRLIYFSYDVKMKEKGDIPEGYSVSREKKERFSLILESASTNQTSMYLCASSLGRDTGELFFGEGSRLTVL.

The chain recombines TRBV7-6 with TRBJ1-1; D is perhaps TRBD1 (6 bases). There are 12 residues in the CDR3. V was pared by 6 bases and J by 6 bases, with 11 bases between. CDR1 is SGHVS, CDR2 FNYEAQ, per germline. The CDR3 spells CASSSDSAEAFF. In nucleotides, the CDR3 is TGTGCCAGCAGTTCGGACAGCGCTGAAGCTTTCTTT.

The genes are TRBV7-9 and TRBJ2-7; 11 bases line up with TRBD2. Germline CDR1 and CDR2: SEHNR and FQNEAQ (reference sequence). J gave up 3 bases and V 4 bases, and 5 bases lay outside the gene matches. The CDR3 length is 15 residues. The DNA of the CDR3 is TGTGCCAGCAGCTCTACTAGCGGGAGCCTCTACGAGCAGTACTTC. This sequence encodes CASSSTSGSLYEQYF.

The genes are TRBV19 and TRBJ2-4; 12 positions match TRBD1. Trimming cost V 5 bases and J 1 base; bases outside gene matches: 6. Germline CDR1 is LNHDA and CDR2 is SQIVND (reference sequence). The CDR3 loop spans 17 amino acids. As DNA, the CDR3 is TGTGCCAGTAGTCCGGGACAGGGGGCGCAGGCCAAAAACATTCAGTACTTC. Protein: CASSPGQGAQAKNIQYF.

In DNA form, the CDR3 reads TGCAGTGCTAGAGACGAAAGCGGTAGCACAGATACGCAGTATTTT. Translating gives CSARDESGSTDTQYF. The chain employs TRBV20-1 and TRBJ2-3; maybe TRBD2 (5 bases). Germline values: CDR1 DFQATT, CDR2 SNEGSKA (reference sequence). The ends were cut back, 0 bases at V and 0 bases at J, with 10 bases in the middle. The CDR3 extends over 15 amino acids.

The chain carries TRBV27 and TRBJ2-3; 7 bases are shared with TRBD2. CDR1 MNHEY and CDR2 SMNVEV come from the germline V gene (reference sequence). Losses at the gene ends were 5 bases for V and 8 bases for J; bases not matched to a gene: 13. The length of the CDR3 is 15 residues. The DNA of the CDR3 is TGTGCCAGCAGTGGGACTGGCGGGAGTTTGGGTACGCAGTATTTT. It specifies CASSGTGGSLGTQYF.

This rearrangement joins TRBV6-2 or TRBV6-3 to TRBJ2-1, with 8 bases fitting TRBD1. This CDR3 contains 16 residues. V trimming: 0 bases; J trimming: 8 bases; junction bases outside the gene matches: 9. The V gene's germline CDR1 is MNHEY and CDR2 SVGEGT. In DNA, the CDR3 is TGTGCCAGCAGTTACTCGCAGGGGGCGGCAACGGATGAGCAGTTCTTC. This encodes CASSYSQGAATDEQFF.

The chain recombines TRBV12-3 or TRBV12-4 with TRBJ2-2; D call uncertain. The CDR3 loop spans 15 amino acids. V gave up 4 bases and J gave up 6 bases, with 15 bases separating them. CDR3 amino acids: CASSSASTRPGELFF. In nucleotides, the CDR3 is TGTGCCAGCAGTTCGGCCAGCACGAGGCCCGGGGAGCTGTTTTTT.

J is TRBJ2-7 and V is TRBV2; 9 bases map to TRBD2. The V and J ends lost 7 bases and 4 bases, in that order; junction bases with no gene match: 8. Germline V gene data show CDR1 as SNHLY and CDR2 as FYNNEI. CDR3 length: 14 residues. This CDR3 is CASIPTSGRYEQYF. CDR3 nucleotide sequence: TGTGCCAGCATACCGACTAGCGGAAGGTACGAGCAGTACTTC.

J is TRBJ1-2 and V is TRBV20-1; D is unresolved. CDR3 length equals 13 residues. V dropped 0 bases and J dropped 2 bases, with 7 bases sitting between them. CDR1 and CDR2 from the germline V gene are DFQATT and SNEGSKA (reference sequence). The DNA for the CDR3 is TGCAGTGCTAGAGAGGCCAGGAACTATGGCTACACCTTC. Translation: CSAREARNYGYTF.

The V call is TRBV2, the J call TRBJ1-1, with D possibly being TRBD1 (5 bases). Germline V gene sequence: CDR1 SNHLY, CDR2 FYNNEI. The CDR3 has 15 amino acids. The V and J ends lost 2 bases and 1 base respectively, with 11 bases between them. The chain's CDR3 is CASSEIRGWNTEAFF. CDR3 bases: TGTGCCAGCAGTGAAATTAGGGGCTGGAACACTGAAGCTTTCTTT.

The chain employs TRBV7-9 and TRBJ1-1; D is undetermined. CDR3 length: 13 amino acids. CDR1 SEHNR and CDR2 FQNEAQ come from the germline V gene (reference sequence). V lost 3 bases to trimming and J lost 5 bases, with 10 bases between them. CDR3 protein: CASSFEVGTEAFF. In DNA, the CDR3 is TGTGCCAGCAGCTTCGAAGTGGGAACTGAAGCTTTCTTT.

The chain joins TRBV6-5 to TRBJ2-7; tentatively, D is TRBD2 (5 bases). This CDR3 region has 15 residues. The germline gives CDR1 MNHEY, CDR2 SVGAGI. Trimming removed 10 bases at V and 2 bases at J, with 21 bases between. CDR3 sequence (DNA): TGTGCCACCTCCTACGGGGAGCCGCTGACCTACGAGCAGTACTTC. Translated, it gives CATSYGEPLTYEQYF.

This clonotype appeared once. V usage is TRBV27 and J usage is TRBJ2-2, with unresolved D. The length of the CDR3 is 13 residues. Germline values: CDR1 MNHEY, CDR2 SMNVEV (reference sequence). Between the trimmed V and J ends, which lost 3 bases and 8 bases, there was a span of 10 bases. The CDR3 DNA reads TGTGCCAGCAGTTTTGGAGCGTCGGGGGAGCTGTTTTTT. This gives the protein CASSFGASGELFF.

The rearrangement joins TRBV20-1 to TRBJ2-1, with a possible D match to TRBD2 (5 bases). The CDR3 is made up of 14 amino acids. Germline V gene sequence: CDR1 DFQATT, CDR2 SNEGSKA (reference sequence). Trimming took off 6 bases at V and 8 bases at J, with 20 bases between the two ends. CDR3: CSALLLGGGHEQFF. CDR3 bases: TGCAGTGCCCTGTTACTAGGCGGCGGCCATGAGCAGTTCTTC.

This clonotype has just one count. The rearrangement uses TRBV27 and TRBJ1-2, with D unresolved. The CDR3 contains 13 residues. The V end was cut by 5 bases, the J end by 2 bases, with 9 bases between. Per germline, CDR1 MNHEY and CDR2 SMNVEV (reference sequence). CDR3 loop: CASSPDLNYGYTF. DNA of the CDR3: TGTGCCAGCAGTCCCGACCTAAACTATGGCTACACCTTC.